The 9 T cell receptor beta chains given below trace back to one sample, sequenced in a study of beta chain features in type 1 diabetes. cDNA synthesis used the whole RNA isolate, giving expressed TCRB sequences. Some clones are missing from TCRdb's copy, which holds only in-frame ones; the method was immunoSEQ multiplex PCR. This sample has approximately 400,000 clones; about 16% occur once, and the top ten carry 0.019%. The source material was naive CD4+ T cells from blood. These receptors all stem from a woman under 30 in good health.

The chain recombines TRBV14 with TRBJ2-2; a weak D match, TRBD2 (5 bases). This CDR3 has 15 residues. The germline V gene encodes CDR1 SGHDN and CDR2 FVKESK. Trimming took off 10 bases at V and 0 bases at J, with 15 bases between the two ends. CDR3 bases: TGTGCCAACCTAGCAAGACCCGCGAACACCGGGGAGCTGTTTTTT. Its protein is CANLARPANTGELFF.

The table lists this clone with a few counts. Other DNA sequences in the sample encode the same CDR3. The chain carries TRBV30 and TRBJ2-7; 7 positions match TRBD1. V shed 2 bases, J shed 6 bases, and the junction held 4 bases outside the gene matches. CDR1 is GTSNPN and CDR2 is SVGIG in the germline V gene (reference sequence). The CDR3 sequence is 12 residues long. The CDR3 bases are TGTGCCTGGAGTATTTCAGGGGGCGAGCAGTACTTC. This translates into CAWSISGGEQYF.

This clone was detected a few times. The genes are TRBV9 and TRBJ2-2, with D possibly being TRBD2 (5 bases). The CDR3 loop spans 14 amino acids. V was clipped by 0 bases and J by 13 bases, with 16 bases between them. Germline V gene sequence: CDR1 SGDLS, CDR2 YYNGEE. CDR3 DNA sequence: TGTGCCAGCAGCGTAGCATTCGGGGATAGAGTGCTGTTTTTT. It is translated as CASSVAFGDRVLFF.

The V and J genes are TRBV29-1 and TRBJ2-3; D gene uncertain. CDR1 and CDR2 (germline): SQVTM, ANQGSEA. The CDR3 runs to 13 residues. CDR3 amino acids: CTLDTEFTDTQYF. Here the CDR3 DNA reads TGCACGCTTGACACCGAGTTCACAGATACGCAGTATTTT.

This chain connects TRBV14 to TRBJ1-2, with unresolved D. Germline V gene sequence: CDR1 SGHDN, CDR2 FVKESK. CDR3 size: 16 residues. With 3 bases removed from V and 5 bases from J, the gap between germline ends came to 19 bases. The CDR3 protein is CASSQSTGRAGYGYTF. The DNA for the CDR3 is TGTGCCAGCAGCCAGAGCACTGGACGGGCGGGGTATGGCTACACCTTC.

The rearrangement uses TRBV15 and TRBJ2-7; D remains ambiguous. This CDR3 is 15 amino acids long. Trimming left V 0 bases short and J 0 bases short, with 9 bases between. Germline V gene lookup returns CDR1 LNHNV and CDR2 YYDKDF (reference sequence). CDR3 amino acids: CATSREYTNSYEQYF. The CDR3 region has the DNA TGTGCCACCAGCAGAGAGTACACGAACTCCTACGAGCAGTACTTC.

The chain joins TRBV7-9 to TRBJ1-4; D is ambiguous. The length of the CDR3 is 15 residues. The ends were cut back, 2 bases at V and 5 bases at J, with 12 bases in the middle. Looked up from germline, CDR1 is SEHNR and CDR2 is FQNEAQ (reference sequence). CDR3: CASSLRGQSNEKLFF. CDR3 sequence (DNA): TGTGCCAGCAGCTTACGTGGGCAGTCCAATGAAAAACTGTTTTTT.

Only a few counts were recorded for this clone. The V and J genes are TRBV5-6 and TRBJ1-2; D perhaps matches TRBD1 (6 bases). The germline CDR1 and CDR2 sequences are SGHDT and YYEEEE. Trimming cost V 3 bases and J 8 bases, with 17 bases left between them. The CDR3 is 14 amino acids. As DNA, the CDR3 is TGTGCCAGCAGCTCCCAAAGGGGGTTTACCGGCTACACCTTC. Its protein product is CASSSQRGFTGYTF.

J is TRBJ2-7 and V is TRBV2; 13 bases are shared with TRBD2. After removal of 4 bases from V and 7 bases from J, the junction contained 4 bases not matched to a gene. Germline CDR1 reads SNHLY; CDR2 reads FYNNEI. This CDR3 is 14 amino acids long. CDR3 nucleotide sequence: TGTGCCAGCAGTGCCCCGGGACTAGCGGGAGAGCAGTACTTC. Protein product: CASSAPGLAGEQYF.